Listed below are T cell receptor beta chains from one sample, sequenced in a study of cytomegalovirus exposure and HLA in healthy donors. Sequenced by immunoSEQ multiplex PCR; TCRdb stores in-frame clones only, minus some. The sample lists some 77,000 clones; less than 80% were seen once. Sequences were obtained from PBMCs. The receptors stem from a man aged 30-40 years in good health and CMV-seronegative. Each CDR3 is given with its conserved first and last residue. Each record gives: clone size, D gene, J gene, V gene, CDR3 protein, CDR3 DNA. D genes are given only for firm matches. Size values are once, few and many counts, or a class for expanded clones, and some rows have none.

clone size: -; D gene: -; J gene: TRBJ1-2; V gene: TRBV27; CDR3 protein: CASSTTARTF; CDR3 DNA: TGTGCCAGCAGTACGACAGCGCGCACCTTC
clone size: -; D gene: TRBD2; J gene: TRBJ2-1; V gene: TRBV5-4; CDR3 protein: CASSLPRGGGYNEQFF; CDR3 DNA: TGTGCCAGCAGCCTACCCCGGGGGGGCGGCTACAATGAGCAGTTCTTC
clone size: -; D gene: TRBD2; J gene: TRBJ2-7; V gene: TRBV27; CDR3 protein: CASSLIETSGFPYEQYF; CDR3 DNA: TGTGCCAGCAGTTTAATAGAGACTAGCGGGTTTCCCTACGAGCAGTACTTC
clone size: -; D gene: TRBD1; J gene: TRBJ2-2; V gene: TRBV4-2; CDR3 protein: CASSQTPGQSNTGELFF; CDR3 DNA: TGTGCCAGCAGCCAGACTCCGGGACAGTCGAACACCGGGGAGCTGTTTTTT
clone size: -; D gene: -; J gene: TRBJ1-3; V gene: TRBV29-1; CDR3 protein: CSVAAGGGNTIYF; CDR3 DNA: TGCAGCGTTGCGGCAGGAGGGGGAAACACCATATATTTT
clone size: -; D gene: -; J gene: TRBJ1-5; V gene: TRBV28; CDR3 protein: CASSSLIRYSNQPQHF; CDR3 DNA: TGTGCCAGCAGTTCTCTTATCCGGTATAGCAATCAGCCCCAGCATTTT
clone size: -; D gene: -; J gene: TRBJ2-3; V gene: TRBV27; CDR3 protein: CASSRTPTGRSDTDTQYF; CDR3 DNA: TGTGCCAGCAGTAGGACTCCAACGGGGAGATCAGACACAGATACGCAGTATTTT
clone size: few; D gene: -; J gene: TRBJ2-7; V gene: TRBV4-3; CDR3 protein: CASSQVGREYEQYF; CDR3 DNA: TGCGCCAGCAGCCAAGTTGGTCGGGAGTACGAGCAGTACTTC
clone size: -; D gene: -; J gene: TRBJ2-1; V gene: TRBV15; CDR3 protein: CATSIVGDYNEQFF; CDR3 DNA: TGTGCCACCAGCATTGTCGGGGATTACAATGAGCAGTTCTTC
clone size: -; D gene: TRBD1; J gene: TRBJ2-3; V gene: TRBV6-1; CDR3 protein: CACGTGLRDTQYF; CDR3 DNA: TGTGCCTGTGGGACAGGGCTGCGAGATACGCAGTATTTT
clone size: once; D gene: -; J gene: TRBJ2-7; V gene: TRBV7-2; CDR3 protein: CASSLGYSRSYEQYF; CDR3 DNA: TGTGCCAGCAGCCTCGGTTACTCCCGCTCCTACGAGCAGTACTTC
clone size: -; D gene: -; J gene: TRBJ1-1; V gene: TRBV27; CDR3 protein: CASSFGPPPAQGFF; CDR3 DNA: TGTGCCAGCAGTTTTGGGCCTCCGCCTGCCCAAGGTTTCTTT
clone size: -; D gene: -; J gene: TRBJ1-4; V gene: TRBV6-5; CDR3 protein: CASRPPYQDEKLFF; CDR3 DNA: TGTGCCAGCAGGCCGCCTTACCAGGATGAAAAACTGTTTTTT
clone size: -; D gene: TRBD1; J gene: TRBJ2-1; V gene: TRBV7-9; CDR3 protein: CASSLNRDSYNEQFF; CDR3 DNA: TGTGCCAGCAGCTTAAACCGGGACAGTTACAATGAGCAGTTCTTC
clone size: -; D gene: -; J gene: TRBJ2-3; V gene: TRBV5-1; CDR3 protein: CASMIRGADTDTQYF; CDR3 DNA: TGCGCCAGCATGATACGGGGGGCTGACACAGATACGCAGTATTTT
clone size: -; D gene: -; J gene: TRBJ2-7; V gene: TRBV18; CDR3 protein: CASSPTQSYEQYF; CDR3 DNA: TGTGCCAGCTCACCTACACAGTCCTACGAGCAGTACTTC
clone size: -; D gene: -; J gene: TRBJ2-5; V gene: TRBV5-6; CDR3 protein: CASSRAVRVGEETQYF; CDR3 DNA: TGTGCCAGCAGCCGGGCTGTGAGGGTTGGGGAAGAGACCCAGTACTTC
clone size: -; D gene: -; J gene: TRBJ2-7; V gene: TRBV11-2; CDR3 protein: CASSLSRGRGYEQYF; CDR3 DNA: TGTGCCAGCAGCTTGTCGAGAGGCAGAGGCTACGAGCAGTACTTC
clone size: -; D gene: -; J gene: TRBJ2-2; V gene: TRBV10-2; CDR3 protein: CASSETGRGAGELFF; CDR3 DNA: TGCGCCAGCAGTGAGACGGGGCGCGGGGCCGGGGAGCTGTTTTTT
clone size: -; D gene: -; J gene: TRBJ1-6; V gene: TRBV28; CDR3 protein: CASSLKRRAYNSPLHF; CDR3 DNA: TGTGCCAGCAGTTTAAAGAGGAGGGCCTATAATTCACCCCTCCACTTT
clone size: -; D gene: -; J gene: TRBJ1-5; V gene: TRBV19; CDR3 protein: CASSRGPNQPQHF; CDR3 DNA: TGTGCCAGTAGTAGGGGCCCCAATCAGCCCCAGCATTTT
clone size: once; D gene: -; J gene: TRBJ1-1; V gene: TRBV18; CDR3 protein: CASSPPNGEGAFF; CDR3 DNA: TGTGCCAGCTCACCACCCAACGGGGAGGGAGCTTTCTTT
clone size: few; D gene: -; J gene: TRBJ2-7; V gene: TRBV7-9; CDR3 protein: CASSVERAPISYEQYF; CDR3 DNA: TGTGCCAGCAGCGTTGAGCGGGCACCAATCTCCTACGAGCAGTACTTC
clone size: -; D gene: -; J gene: TRBJ2-6; V gene: TRBV9; CDR3 protein: CASTLGLLSSGANVLTF; CDR3 DNA: TGTGCCAGCACCCTGGGACTTCTCAGCTCTGGGGCCAACGTCCTGACTTTC
clone size: -; D gene: -; J gene: TRBJ1-2; V gene: TRBV6-5; CDR3 protein: CASRSPGLYGYTF; CDR3 DNA: TGTGCCAGCAGGTCTCCGGGACTTTATGGCTACACCTTC
clone size: -; D gene: TRBD2; J gene: TRBJ2-7; V gene: TRBV6-5; CDR3 protein: CASSYGAGGAYEQYF; CDR3 DNA: TGTGCCAGCAGTTACGGAGCGGGAGGGGCCTACGAGCAGTACTTC
clone size: few; D gene: -; J gene: TRBJ2-6; V gene: TRBV29-1; CDR3 protein: CSVRGSPGANVLTF; CDR3 DNA: TGCAGCGTTAGGGGCAGCCCCGGGGCCAACGTCCTGACTTTC
clone size: once; D gene: TRBD1; J gene: TRBJ2-1; V gene: TRBV30; CDR3 protein: CAWNPPGGSNEQFF; CDR3 DNA: TGTGCCTGGAATCCTCCAGGGGGCTCCAATGAGCAGTTCTTC
clone size: -; D gene: TRBD2; J gene: TRBJ2-5; V gene: TRBV4-2; CDR3 protein: CASSQETSGYSATQYF; CDR3 DNA: TGTGCCAGCAGCCAAGAAACTAGCGGGTACTCCGCGACCCAGTACTTC
clone size: -; D gene: -; J gene: TRBJ2-5; V gene: TRBV5-1; CDR3 protein: CASSTGGGETQYF; CDR3 DNA: TGCGCCAGCAGCACTGGGGGCGGAGAGACCCAGTACTTC
clone size: -; D gene: -; J gene: TRBJ2-5; V gene: TRBV27; CDR3 protein: CASSLSTGRVGTQYF; CDR3 DNA: TGTGCCAGCAGTTTATCCACAGGGAGAGTTGGGACCCAGTACTTC
clone size: few; D gene: -; J gene: TRBJ1-2; V gene: TRBV10-3; CDR3 protein: CAISGGQTTNYGYTF; CDR3 DNA: TGTGCCATCAGTGGTGGACAGACAACTAACTATGGCTACACCTTC
clone size: -; D gene: -; J gene: TRBJ2-7; V gene: TRBV6-6; CDR3 protein: CASSLAFEQYF; CDR3 DNA: TGTGCCAGCAGCCTAGCGTTCGAGCAGTACTTC
clone size: -; D gene: -; J gene: TRBJ2-5; V gene: TRBV11-3; CDR3 protein: CASSLNQQETQYF; CDR3 DNA: TGTGCCAGCAGCTTGAACCAGCAAGAGACCCAGTACTTC
clone size: -; D gene: -; J gene: TRBJ2-7; V gene: TRBV4-1; CDR3 protein: CASSQAQDVNEQYF; CDR3 DNA: TGCGCCAGCAGCCAAGCACAGGATGTGAACGAGCAGTACTTC
clone size: -; D gene: -; J gene: TRBJ2-7; V gene: TRBV4-3; CDR3 protein: CASSQGGGGYEQYF; CDR3 DNA: TGCGCCAGCAGCCAAGGGGGGGGCGGGTACGAGCAGTACTTC
clone size: -; D gene: -; J gene: TRBJ1-2; V gene: TRBV7-2; CDR3 protein: CASSSLYGYTF; CDR3 DNA: TGTGCCAGCAGCTCCCTCTATGGCTACACCTTC
clone size: -; D gene: TRBD1; J gene: TRBJ2-3; V gene: TRBV7-8; CDR3 protein: CASSLVSGTGEGNTQYF; CDR3 DNA: TGTGCCAGCAGCTTAGTATCCGGGACAGGGGAAGGCAATACGCAGTATTTT
clone size: -; D gene: TRBD1; J gene: TRBJ2-5; V gene: TRBV5-7; CDR3 protein: CASSGPCGQGGETQYF; CDR3 DNA: TGTGCCAGCAGCGGCCCGTGCGGACAGGGGGGAGAGACCCAGTACTTC
clone size: few; D gene: -; J gene: TRBJ1-1; V gene: TRBV7-6; CDR3 protein: CASRPGTPNTEAFF; CDR3 DNA: TGTGCCAGCAGGCCCGGGACACCTAACACTGAAGCTTTCTTT
clone size: -; D gene: TRBD2; J gene: TRBJ2-7; V gene: TRBV27; CDR3 protein: CATRKVSYGTTLGSEQYF; CDR3 DNA: TGTGCCACCAGAAAGGTTAGTTACGGGACTACCCTTGGGTCCGAGCAGTACTTC